A selection of T cell receptor beta chains follows, all from one sample in a study of T cell responses to AZD1222 COVID-19 vaccine. The protocol was immunoSEQ multiplex PCR, while the TCRdb copy is restricted to in-frame clones and leaves out a portion. The repertoire has 150,000 to 200,000 clones, approximately 90% of them found once; the top ten carry about 3%. Sequenced here: peripheral blood, sampled on day 0 of AZD1222 vaccination. The receptors were sampled from an adult in good health. Both conserved end residues are part of each CDR3. D genes are given only for firm matches. Not all rows give a size; the values are once, few, many and, for expanded clones, a class.

j_gene: TRBJ2-3; v_gene: TRBV7-3; d_gene: TRBD2; abundance: -; CDR3aa: CASSSGGSKRDTQYF; CDR3nt: TGTGCCAGCAGCTCGGGCGGGAGTAAAAGGGATACGCAGTATTTT
j_gene: TRBJ1-2; v_gene: TRBV5-1; d_gene: TRBD1; abundance: -; CDR3aa: CASSLYRQGRGYTF; CDR3nt: TGCGCCAGCAGCTTGTATCGACAGGGTAGAGGCTACACCTTC
j_gene: TRBJ1-6; v_gene: TRBV3-1/TRBV3-2; d_gene: -; abundance: -; CDR3aa: CASTSGGYNSPLHF; CDR3nt: TGTGCCAGCACCTCCGGGGGCTATAATTCACCCCTCCACTTT
j_gene: TRBJ2-7; v_gene: TRBV14; d_gene: -; abundance: -; CDR3aa: CASRKTGGVTYEQYF; CDR3nt: TGTGCCAGCAGGAAAACAGGGGGGGTCACCTACGAGCAGTACTTC
j_gene: TRBJ1-1; v_gene: TRBV5-1; d_gene: -; abundance: few; CDR3aa: CASSLVGRDEAFF; CDR3nt: TGCGCCAGCAGCTTGGTAGGGAGGGATGAAGCTTTCTTT
j_gene: TRBJ1-5; v_gene: TRBV30; d_gene: -; abundance: once; CDR3aa: CAWSRAEPRGNQPQHF; CDR3nt: TGTGCCTGGAGCCGGGCAGAGCCGCGGGGCAATCAGCCCCAGCATTTT
j_gene: TRBJ1-5; v_gene: TRBV6-5; d_gene: TRBD1; abundance: -; CDR3aa: CASNPSQGRQPQHF; CDR3nt: TGTGCCAGCAATCCCTCACAGGGGAGGCAGCCCCAGCATTTT
j_gene: TRBJ2-7; v_gene: TRBV7-6; d_gene: TRBD2; abundance: -; CDR3aa: CASSETSGRSYEQYF; CDR3nt: TGTGCCAGCAGCGAAACTAGCGGGAGATCCTACGAGCAGTACTTC
j_gene: TRBJ1-1; v_gene: TRBV5-1; d_gene: -; abundance: few; CDR3aa: CASSLGQGLVAFF; CDR3nt: TGCGCCAGCAGCCTTGGGCAGGGCCTAGTAGCTTTCTTT
j_gene: TRBJ1-1; v_gene: TRBV3-1/TRBV3-2; d_gene: -; abundance: -; CDR3aa: CASSQGGRRTEAFF; CDR3nt: TGTGCCAGCAGCCAAGGAGGGAGGAGGACTGAAGCTTTCTTT
j_gene: TRBJ2-7; v_gene: TRBV9; d_gene: -; abundance: once; CDR3aa: CASSSGLEQYF; CDR3nt: TGTGCCAGCAGCTCCGGACTAGAGCAGTACTTC
j_gene: TRBJ2-7; v_gene: TRBV11-2; d_gene: TRBD2; abundance: -; CDR3aa: CASTMTSGSYEQYF; CDR3nt: TGTGCCAGCACCATGACTAGCGGGAGTTACGAGCAGTACTTC
j_gene: TRBJ2-7; v_gene: TRBV30; d_gene: -; abundance: -; CDR3aa: CAWSQEGPGEQYF; CDR3nt: TGTGCCTGGAGTCAGGAGGGCCCGGGCGAGCAGTACTTC
j_gene: TRBJ2-7; v_gene: TRBV27; d_gene: TRBD2; abundance: -; CDR3aa: CASSPFIHRATSGYYEQYF; CDR3nt: TGTGCCAGCAGTCCCTTTATTCATCGGGCCACTAGCGGTTACTACGAGCAGTACTTC
j_gene: TRBJ1-1; v_gene: TRBV18; d_gene: -; abundance: few; CDR3aa: CASSPNKLNTEAFF; CDR3nt: TGTGCCAGCTCACCAAACAAGTTAAACACTGAAGCTTTCTTT
j_gene: TRBJ2-7; v_gene: TRBV3-1/TRBV3-2; d_gene: -; abundance: few; CDR3aa: CASSPRDRRRGEQYF; CDR3nt: TGTGCCAGCAGCCCCCGGGACCGCCGGCGGGGTGAGCAGTACTTC
j_gene: TRBJ2-7; v_gene: TRBV28; d_gene: -; abundance: -; CDR3aa: CASSSFGEQYF; CDR3nt: TGTGCCAGCAGCTCCTTCGGCGAGCAGTACTTC
j_gene: TRBJ2-1; v_gene: TRBV2; d_gene: TRBD2; abundance: once; CDR3aa: CASSEGGLAGIYNEQFF; CDR3nt: TGTGCCAGCAGTGAAGGGGGACTAGCGGGAATCTACAATGAGCAGTTCTTC